The rows below give T cell receptor beta chains drawn from one sample of a study of CD8 T cells in ankylosing spondylitis. TCRdb fed the 5' RACE reads into MiXCR, producing one record per CDR3 protein. The data show about 340,000 distinct CDR3 sequences, more than 20% seen once. Sequencing was done on a sample of blood, either unsorted or a sorted T cell fraction (not recorded which). Receptor source: a male donor with ankylosing spondylitis or in good health (not recorded which). Both conserved end residues are part of each CDR3. Each record gives: clone size, J gene, D gene, V gene, CDR3 protein, CDR3 DNA. The D gene is left open where the match is weak. The listing skips clone size in some rows; elsewhere it reads once, few, many or a size class.

>many|TRBJ2-3|NA|TRBV12-3/TRBV12-4
CASSPEGGSTDTQYF
TGTGCCAGCAGTCCTGAGGGGGGGTCCACAGATACGCAGTATTTT
>NA|TRBJ2-1|NA|TRBV9
CASSVGGGGGRNEQFF
TGTGCCAGCAGCGTAGGGGGTGGAGGGGGCAGGAATGAGCAGTTCTTC
>NA|TRBJ2-1|TRBD2|TRBV28
CASSLRVAGGQDEQFF
TGTGCCAGCAGTCTCCGGGTAGCGGGGGGGCAGGATGAGCAGTTCTTC
>NA|TRBJ1-1|NA|TRBV2
CASSEDRQVNTEAFF
TGTGCCAGCAGTGAAGATCGGCAGGTGAACACTGAAGCTTTCTTT
>NA|TRBJ2-6|TRBD1|TRBV10-3
CAVSGQGSAGANVLTF
TGTGCCGTTTCGGGACAGGGGTCGGCTGGGGCCAACGTCCTGACTTTC
>NA|TRBJ1-5|NA|TRBV9
CASSVELSSNQPQHF
TGTGCCAGCAGCGTAGAACTGTCCAGCAATCAGCCCCAGCATTTT
>NA|TRBJ2-7|TRBD2|TRBV29-1
CSVDLAGAYEQYF
TGCAGCGTTGACCTAGCGGGGGCCTACGAGCAGTACTTC
>few|TRBJ2-3|NA|TRBV12-3/TRBV12-4
CASGPPDTQYF
TGTGCCAGCGGGCCCCCGGATACGCAGTATTTT
>NA|TRBJ2-7|NA|TRBV11-2
CASSVHRDGLRPEQYF
TGTGCCAGCAGCGTGCACCGGGACGGTCTGCGACCGGAGCAGTACTTC
>few|TRBJ2-2|NA|TRBV7-9
CASKPGRSGELFF
TGTGCCAGCAAGCCAGGGCGATCCGGGGAGCTGTTTTTT
>NA|TRBJ2-7|NA|TRBV10-3
CAISEPTGISYEQYF
TGTGCCATCAGTGAGCCGACAGGAATTAGTTACGAGCAGTACTTC
>NA|TRBJ2-7|NA|TRBV20-1
CSARQRSNEQYF
TGCAGTGCACGACAGCGGTCCAACGAGCAGTACTTC
>few|TRBJ2-1|TRBD2|TRBV7-9
CASTAVSGGALNEQFF
TGTGCCAGCACGGCGGTTAGCGGGGGGGCCCTAAATGAGCAGTTCTTC
>NA|TRBJ2-4|NA|TRBV20-1
CSASPVAKNIQYF
TGCAGTGCCAGTCCCGTAGCCAAAAACATTCAGTACTTC
>few|TRBJ1-1|TRBD1|TRBV12-3/TRBV12-4
CASRITGAEAFF
TGTGCCAGCAGAATTACAGGGGCCGAGGCTTTCTTT
>few|TRBJ2-1|TRBD2|TRBV20-1
CSAREGGGNNEQFF
TGCAGTGCTAGAGAGGGCGGGGGGAACAATGAGCAGTTCTTC
>few|TRBJ1-2|NA|TRBV6-1
CASRPWGGHNDYTF
TGTGCCAGCAGACCGTGGGGAGGGCACAACGACTACACCTTC
>few|TRBJ2-1|NA|TRBV5-1
CASSLVPNREQFF
TGCGCCAGCAGCTTGGTCCCGAATAGAGAGCAGTTCTTC
>once|TRBJ2-1|NA|TRBV20-1
CSASPSGRIPVAEQFF
TGCAGTGCTAGTCCGTCAGGGAGGATACCGGTCGCTGAGCAGTTCTTC
>NA|TRBJ2-7|NA|TRBV12-5
CASGPSWYEQYF
TGTGCTAGTGGTCCCTCGTGGTACGAGCAGTACTTC
>NA|TRBJ2-3|TRBD1|TRBV24-1
CATSDGTASTDTQYF
TGTGCCACCAGTGACGGGACAGCTAGCACAGATACGCAGTATTTT
>NA|TRBJ1-2|NA|TRBV2
CASGPGGHGYTF
TGTGCCAGCGGTCCGGGCGGGCATGGCTACACCTTC
>few|TRBJ2-1|NA|TRBV15
CATSRGILGGNEQFF
TGTGCCACCAGCAGAGGTATACTAGGTGGCAATGAGCAGTTCTTC
>NA|TRBJ2-1|TRBD1|TRBV20-1
CSVRDSLNEQFF
TGCAGTGTTCGGGACAGCTTAAATGAGCAGTTCTTC